This is a list of T cell receptor beta chains from one sample in a study of radiotherapy plus CTLA-4 blockade in lung cancer. Clones were sequenced by immunoSEQ multiplex PCR, and TCRdb holds only the in-frame ones, with some missing. The sample has about 51,000 clones, 75% to 80% seen once. Specimen: peripheral blood, collected from a patient treated with radiotherapy plus ipilimumab. Receptor source: a human donor with non-small cell lung cancer whose response to radiotherapy plus ipilimumab could not be evaluated. Each CDR3 is given with its conserved first and last residue. D genes are given only for firm matches.

j_call d_call v_call cdr3_length cdr3_nt cdr3_aa
TRBJ2-5 TRBD2 TRBV15 16 TGTGCCACCAGCAGAGGTCCTAGCGGACGGGCGGGGACCCAGTACTTC CATSRGPSGRAGTQYF
TRBJ2-3 TRBD2 TRBV7-2 17 TGTGCCAGCAGCTCCTGGACTAGCGGGAGGCGGTCGGATACGCAGTATTTT CASSSWTSGRRSDTQYF
TRBJ2-7 TRBD1 TRBV5-4 13 TGTGCCAGCAGCGGGGACAGGGAAGGAGAGCAGTACTTC CASSGDREGEQYF
TRBJ2-7 - TRBV7-2 13 TGTGCCAGCAGGGACACGAACTCCTACGAGCAGTACTTC CASRDTNSYEQYF
TRBJ2-4 TRBD1 TRBV5-1 16 TGCGCCAGCAGCCCGGGACAGGGGGGTGGATGGGACATTCAGTACTTC CASSPGQGGGWDIQYF
TRBJ2-5 - TRBV5-1 15 TGCGCCAGCAGCTCCTCCGGGACTTACCAAGAGACCCAGTACTTC CASSSSGTYQETQYF
TRBJ1-2 TRBD1 TRBV7-2 14 TGTGCCAGCAGCTTAGCTCCAGGGGGTGAAGGCTACACCTTC CASSLAPGGEGYTF
TRBJ2-7 TRBD2 TRBV2 14 TGTGCCAGCAGTGGGACTAGCGGGAGCTACGAGCAGTACTTC CASSGTSGSYEQYF
TRBJ2-6 TRBD1 TRBV7-3 17 TGTGCCAGCAGCTTAATGACAGGGTTCTCTGGGGCCAACGTCCTGACTTTC CASSLMTGFSGANVLTF
TRBJ2-1 TRBD2 TRBV30 12 TGTGCCTCCGTGAGGGGAGGGGATGAGCAGTTCTTC CASVRGGDEQFF
TRBJ2-1 - TRBV7-6 14 TGTGCCAGCAGCTTAGGGTTCAGGGCCAATGAGCAGTTCTTC CASSLGFRANEQFF
TRBJ1-1 TRBD1 TRBV5-4 14 TGTGCCAGCAGCTTGGGGCAGGGGGCCACTGAAGCTTTCTTT CASSLGQGATEAFF
TRBJ2-7 - TRBV4-1 14 TGCGCCAGCAGTCACCAACGGGGTTTCTACGAGCAGTACTTC CASSHQRGFYEQYF